This TCR beta chain was identified during a study of blood T cell repertoires in COVID-19. The overall study: Italy, Spain and the United States were the sources of the convalescent and acute COVID-19 samples.

Per the original methods: Nucleated cell counts were estimated from reference gene primer amplification. The protocol was immunoSEQ multiplex PCR, while the TCRdb copy is restricted to in-frame clones and leaves out a portion. D and trimming come from the DNA, and the V and J calls and clone size come from that table. This table has just under 350,000 clones, approximately 89% appearing once. The CDR3 spans 13 residues. The germline V gene has CDR1 SNHLY and CDR2 FYNNEI. V lost 1 base to trimming and J lost 6 bases, with 9 bases between them. Input material: peripheral blood. The TCR sequence derives from a young woman who had recovered from COVID-19. The chain carries TRBV2 and TRBJ1-2, with D unresolved. The CDR3 nucleotides read TGTGCCAGCAGTGAAGGCGGGAGCCATGGCTACACCTTC. This sequence encodes CASSEGGSHGYTF.